These 25 T cell receptor beta chains were sequenced from one sample in a study of shared clonotypes between healthy human individuals. Repertoires were generated with immunoSEQ multiplex PCR, while TCRdb's copy carries only in-frame clones and drops some. The repertoire includes 2 million to 2.5 million clones, around 95% of them detected once, and roughly 0.13% sits in the top ten. What was sequenced was naive CD4+ T cells sorted from blood. Subset defined: CD45RA+ positively selected. The receptors shown here come from a man aged 18 to 30 in good health.

The J gene is TRBJ1-2, the V gene TRBV13, with 7 bases fitting TRBD1. V lost 0 bases to trimming and J lost 3 bases; unmatched junction nucleotides: 4. The CDR3 sequence is 15 residues long. Germline V gene lookup returns CDR1 PRHDT and CDR2 FYEKMQ (reference sequence). In DNA form, the CDR3 reads TGTGCCAGCAGCTTAGGACCACAGGGGCACTATGGCTACACCTTC. Encoded protein: CASSLGPQGHYGYTF.

The chain recombines TRBV9 with TRBJ2-1; TRBD2 matches at 14 bases. The germline CDR1 and CDR2 sequences are SGDLS and YYNGEE. There are 16 residues in the CDR3. V gave up 0 bases and J gave up 7 bases; unmatched junction bases: 3. DNA for the CDR3: TGTGCCAGCAGCGTAGGACTAGCGGGAGGGCGGAATGAGCAGTTCTTC. Translated: CASSVGLAGGRNEQFF.

This chain connects TRBV10-3 to TRBJ2-5; D unclear. The V gene's germline CDR1 is ENHRY and CDR2 SYGVKD. This CDR3 comprises 16 residues. The germline V and J ends were trimmed by 0 bases and 5 bases, with 16 bases remaining between them. CDR3 amino acids: CAISESKTQNRETQYF. The DNA of the CDR3 is TGTGCCATCAGTGAGTCGAAAACGCAAAATAGGGAGACCCAGTACTTC.

The chain employs TRBV5-1 and TRBJ2-2; the match to TRBD1 covers 7 bases. The CDR3 has 15 amino acids. V dropped 3 bases and J dropped 4; count of bases not matched to a gene: 6. Germline V gene lookup returns CDR1 SGHRS and CDR2 YFSETQ. The CDR3 DNA is TGCGCCAGCAGCTCGAGACAGGGTAGCACCGGGGAGCTGTTTTTT. Its translation is CASSSRQGSTGELFF. Using reference TRBV5-1 and TRBJ2-2 for the parts outside the CDR3, the full variable domain is KAGVTQTPRYLIKTRGQQVTLSCSPISGHRSVSWYQQTPGQGLQFLFEYFSETQRNKGNFPGRFSGRQFSNSRSEMNVSTLELGDSALYLCASSSRQGSTGELFFGEGSRLTVL.

The chain joins TRBV5-4 to TRBJ2-3, with 15 nucleotides matching TRBD2. CDR3 length: 15 residues. V shed 4 bases, J shed 6 bases, and the junction held 3 bases outside the gene matches. Germline CDR1 reads SGHNT; CDR2 reads YYREEE (reference sequence). The CDR3 coding sequence is TGTGCCAGCAGCCCCGGGACTAGCGGGGGGGATACGCAGTATTTT. It specifies CASSPGTSGGDTQYF.

CDR3 DNA: TGCGCCAGCAAGATTACCGAATTTGGGGGAAATGAGCAGTTCTTC. The encoded protein is CASKITEFGGNEQFF. This chain joins TRBV4-1 and TRBJ2-1, with D perhaps TRBD1 or TRBD2 (5 bases each). The CDR3 spans 15 residues. Germline V CDR1 and CDR2: MGHRA, YSYEKL. Trimming shortened V by 7 bases and J by 7 bases, and 20 bases separated the two germline ends.

The J gene is TRBJ2-7, the V gene TRBV18, with 10 nucleotides matching TRBD1. Trimming took 3 bases from V and 7 from J; bases not matched to a gene: 9. This CDR3 contains 15 residues. CDR1 is KGHSH and CDR2 is LQKENI in the germline V gene. Here the CDR3 reads CASSPGTGDGKEQYF. CDR3 nucleotides: TGTGCCAGCTCACCCGGGACAGGGGACGGGAAGGAGCAGTACTTC.

The chain joins TRBV25-1 to TRBJ2-5; no clear D. Trimming took 4 bases from V and 9 from J, leaving 15 bases between them. CDR3 length: 13 amino acids. Germline values: CDR1 MGHDK, CDR2 SYGVNS. The CDR3 reads CASSVSVPSPQYF. CDR3 bases: TGTGCCAGCAGTGTTTCGGTCCCCTCACCCCAGTACTTC.

This chain uses TRBV6-5 with TRBJ1-2; 9 bases map to TRBD1. Germline lookup yields CDR1 MNHEY and CDR2 SVGAGI. This CDR3 has 15 residues. V was pared by 6 bases and J by 4 bases, with 9 bases of the junction left unmatched. The CDR3 protein is CASSPGQGKSYGYTF. The CDR3 DNA sequence: TGTGCCAGCAGCCCCGGACAGGGGAAATCCTATGGCTACACCTTC.

The CDR3 bases are TGTGCCATCAGCACTTCACCACCCACAGATACGCAGTATTTT. Its protein product is CAISTSPPTDTQYF. This chain uses TRBV10-3 with TRBJ2-3; D remains ambiguous. With 6 bases removed from V and 2 bases from J, the gap between germline ends came to 12 bases. Germline assignment: CDR1 ENHRY and CDR2 SYGVKD. The CDR3 has 14 residues.

The V gene is TRBV4-3, the J gene TRBJ1-1; the match to TRBD1 covers 11 bases. Trimming cost V 4 bases and J 4 bases; bases outside gene matches: 5. This CDR3 is built from 15 residues. Germline CDR1 LGHNA, CDR2 YSLEER. The CDR3 nucleotides read TGCGCCAGCAGCCTAGGGACAGGGGGGACCACTGAAGCTTTCTTT. Encoded protein: CASSLGTGGTTEAFF.

Points on this clone: This same CDR3 is encoded by further DNA sequences in the sample. This chain links TRBV29-1 with TRBJ1-2; no definite D call. The CDR3 covers 11 residues. Germline V CDR1 and CDR2: SQVTM, ANQGSEA. Trimming stripped 4 bases from V and 5 bases from J, with 8 bases between. CDR3 in amino acids: CSVGGTYGYTF. The CDR3 region has the DNA TGCAGCGTTGGCGGAACGTATGGCTACACCTTC.

As to this clone: Within the sample, other DNA sequences also encode this same CDR3. The rearrangement uses TRBV28 and TRBJ1-5; no clear D gene. The V end was cut by 6 bases, the J end by 0 bases, with 3 bases between. The CDR3 is 12 residues long. The germline V gene has CDR1 MDHEN and CDR2 SYDVKM. CDR3 DNA sequence: TGTGCCAGCAGGGGTAGCAATCAGCCCCAGCATTTT. Encoded protein: CASRGSNQPQHF. Using reference TRBV28 and TRBJ1-5 for the parts outside the CDR3, the full variable domain is DVKVTQSSRYLVKRTGEKVFLECVQDMDHENMFWYRQDPGLGLRLIYFSYDVKMKEKGDIPEGYSVSREKKERFSLILESASTNQTSMYLCASRGSNQPQHFGDGTRLSIL.

The chain recombines TRBV29-1 with TRBJ2-5; no definite D call. Germline V gene sequence: CDR1 SQVTM, CDR2 ANQGSEA. Trimming took off 5 bases at V and 0 bases at J, with 7 bases between the two ends. CDR3 length: 12 amino acids. CDR3 sequence reads: CSVTAYQETQYF. The DNA for the CDR3 is TGCAGCGTTACGGCGTACCAAGAGACCCAGTACTTC.

The rearrangement uses TRBV7-9 and TRBJ1-2, with no clear D. CDR3 length equals 13 residues. Germline V gene lookup returns CDR1 SEHNR and CDR2 FQNEAQ (reference sequence). With 1 base removed from V and 5 bases from J, the gap between germline ends came to 8 bases. The CDR3 DNA reads as TGTGCCAGCAGCTTAGTTGGAGGATATGGCTACACCTTC. It codes for CASSLVGGYGYTF.

The chain links TRBV6-1 to TRBJ1-4; TRBD1 aligns across 7 bases. Germline CDR1 MNHNS, CDR2 SASEGT. The CDR3 is made up of 15 amino acids. The junction had 4 bases not matched to a gene; V was cut back by 6 bases and J by 0 bases. The CDR3: CASRFGTATNEKLFF. The CDR3 bases are TGTGCCAGCAGGTTTGGGACAGCAACTAATGAAAAACTGTTTTTT.

Here the CDR3 reads CASRRAGEAHEQYF. The CDR3 bases are TGTGCCAGTCGGCGGGCGGGAGAGGCACACGAGCAGTACTTC. The chain joins TRBV13 to TRBJ2-7; 7 bases map to TRBD2. The V gene end was trimmed by 9 bases and the J gene end by 5 bases; junction bases not matched to a gene: 13. CDR3 length equals 14 residues. Germline values: CDR1 PRHDT, CDR2 FYEKMQ (reference sequence).

The gene calls are TRBV5-4 and TRBJ2-1, with 7 bases matching TRBD1. V lost 4 bases to trimming and J lost 1 base; unmatched junction nucleotides: 5. This CDR3 spans 15 amino acids. Looked up from germline, CDR1 is SGHNT and CDR2 is YYREEE (reference sequence). CDR3 protein: CASSPDRTSYNEQFF. The DNA for the CDR3 is TGTGCCAGCAGCCCGGACAGGACTTCCTACAATGAGCAGTTCTTC. Using reference TRBV5-4 and TRBJ2-1 for the parts outside the CDR3, the full variable domain is ETGVTQSPTHLIKTRGQQVTLRCSSQSGHNTVSWYQQALGQGPQFIFQYYREEENGRGNFPPRFSGLQFPNYSSELNVNALELDDSALYLCASSPDRTSYNEQFFGPGTRLTVL.

This chain joins TRBV5-6 and TRBJ1-5; 8 bases align to TRBD1. This CDR3 has 16 amino acids. The germline V gene has CDR1 SGHDT and CDR2 YYEEEE. The J segment lost 4 bases and the V segment lost 4 bases, leaving 10 bases of the junction unmatched. The CDR3 DNA sequence: TGTGCCAGCAGCATGACAGGGGACGGAAGGAATCAGCCCCAGCATTTT. Its protein product is CASSMTGDGRNQPQHF.

Written as DNA, the CDR3 is TGTGCCAGCTGGGCTAGCAGCCCAGATACGCAGTATTTT. It encodes CASWASSPDTQYF. The J gene is TRBJ2-3, the V gene TRBV27; D perhaps matches TRBD2 (5 bases). Germline V CDR1 and CDR2: MNHEY, SMNVEV (reference sequence). This CDR3 has 13 residues. The V end lost 8 bases, the J end lost 4 bases, and 13 bases lay between the germline ends.

The chain couples TRBV5-1 to TRBJ2-1; 9 nucleotides match TRBD2. The CDR3 is made up of 15 amino acids. J lost 3 bases, V lost 4 bases, and 5 bases had no gene match. CDR1 and CDR2 (germline): SGHRS, YFSETQ. The CDR3 DNA reads TGCGCCAGCAGCGTCGCTAGCGGGATCTACAATGAGCAGTTCTTC. It encodes CASSVASGIYNEQFF. The full variable domain, rest sourced from reference TRBV5-1 and TRBJ2-1, is KAGVTQTPRYLIKTRGQQVTLSCSPISGHRSVSWYQQTPGQGLQFLFEYFSETQRNKGNFPGRFSGRQFSNSRSEMNVSTLELGDSALYLCASSVASGIYNEQFFGPGTRLTVL.

The chain has TRBV5-1 and TRBJ1-1, with D perhaps matching TRBD1 (6 bases). CDR1 and CDR2 (germline): SGHRS, YFSETQ. V was cut by 4 bases and J by 5 bases, with 18 bases left in between. The length of the CDR3 is 15 residues. The CDR3 DNA reads TGCGCCAGCAGCCCGGATGGGGGCGGAGGAACTGAAGCTTTCTTT. This encodes CASSPDGGGGTEAFF.

CDR3 region: CASSLGTGPSNYGYTF. The DNA of the CDR3 is TGTGCCAGCAGCTTGGGGACAGGGCCCTCTAACTATGGCTACACCTTC. J is TRBJ1-2 and V is TRBV7-6, with 9 bases aligning to TRBD1. The CDR3 totals 16 residues. The J segment lost 0 bases and the V segment lost 3 bases, leaving 5 bases of the junction unmatched. Germline V gives CDR1 SGHVS, CDR2 FNYEAQ.

Here the CDR3 reads CASSDLRVGGADTQYF. The CDR3 DNA sequence: TGTGCCAGCAGTGACCTCAGGGTTGGGGGGGCAGATACGCAGTATTTT. The gene calls are TRBV25-1 and TRBJ2-3; 7 positions match TRBD2. There are 16 residues in the CDR3. Per germline, CDR1 MGHDK and CDR2 SYGVNS. Unmatched junction bases numbered 10, after V lost 3 bases and J lost 4 bases.

The chain couples TRBV15 to TRBJ2-7, with 7 bases lining up with TRBD2. CDR3 length equals 17 residues. Trimming took 4 bases from V and 3 from J; bases not matched to a gene: 15. The germline CDR1 and CDR2 sequences are LNHNV and YYDKDF (reference sequence). The CDR3 sequence: CATSKGGSSQYIYEQYF. The CDR3 coding sequence is TGTGCCACCAGCAAAGGCGGGAGTTCCCAGTACATCTACGAGCAGTACTTC.